Following are 20 T cell receptor beta chains from one sample sequenced in a study of blood T cell repertoires in COVID-19. This table comes from immunoSEQ multiplex PCR, and its TCRdb copy is limited to in-frame clones, with some not included. The data show about 200,000 clones, with around nine tenths seen just once and around a fifth held by the top ten. Sequenced material: peripheral blood. The receptors originated from a man in his 60s with active or convalescent COVID-19.

This chain uses TRBV6-1 with TRBJ2-7; a possible D gene is TRBD1 (5 bases). Germline V gene lookup returns CDR1 MNHNS and CDR2 SASEGT. The CDR3 spans 16 residues. Trimming took off 0 bases at V and 4 bases at J, with 16 bases between the two ends. CDR3 nucleotide sequence: TGTGCCAGCAGTGAAGCCCCCCAGGGTGGGATTTACGAGCAGTACTTC. Translating gives CASSEAPQGGIYEQYF.

The genes are TRBV4-2 and TRBJ1-1, with D perhaps matching TRBD1 (6 bases). The CDR3 is 15 residues long. Trimming cost V 1 base and J 0 bases, with 9 bases left between them. Germline CDR1 is LGHNA and CDR2 is YNFKEQ. The CDR3 bases are TGTGCCAGCAGCCAAGTTACAGGGATGAACACTGAAGCTTTCTTT. Encoded protein: CASSQVTGMNTEAFF.

CDR3 in DNA: TGTGCCAGCAGTCCTTACTCTATACAGAATAACTATAATTCACCCCTCCACTTT. This gives the protein CASSPYSIQNNYNSPLHF. The chain uses TRBV6-6 and TRBJ1-6; D is unclear. Germline V gene data show CDR1 as MNHNY and CDR2 as SVGAGI (reference sequence). This CDR3 is built from 18 residues. Trimming left V 5 bases short and J 3 bases short, with 20 bases between.

Only a few counts were recorded for this clone. The V and J genes are TRBV19 and TRBJ2-2, with a tentative D call TRBD1 (6 bases). Looked up from germline, CDR1 is LNHDA and CDR2 is SQIVND (reference sequence). Trimming stripped 7 bases from V and 2 bases from J, with 17 bases between. The CDR3 runs 16 residues. The CDR3 bases are TGTGCCAGTACGAGGGGGTCCGAACTAAACACCGGGGAGCTGTTTTTT. The encoded protein is CASTRGSELNTGELFF.

This sequence joins TRBV10-3 and TRBJ1-3, with TRBD1 as a possible D gene (5 bases). Germline lookup yields CDR1 ENHRY and CDR2 SYGVKD. The CDR3 contains 16 residues. Trimming left V 4 bases short and J 0 bases short, with 13 bases between. DNA for the CDR3: TGTGCCATCAGTGGGGCAGGGCCCCTCTCTGGAAACACCATATATTTT. Its protein is CAISGAGPLSGNTIYF.

The chain has TRBV18 and TRBJ2-2, with a possible D match to TRBD1 (5 bases). The CDR3 consists of 14 residues. Trimming cost V 5 bases and J 6 bases, with 13 bases left between them. In germline, CDR1 is KGHSH, CDR2 LQKENI. CDR3 in DNA: TGTGCCAGCTCAACCGACAGATTGGCCGGGGAGCTGTTTTTT. Translating it yields CASSTDRLAGELFF.

V and J are TRBV3-1 (or the pseudogene TRBV3-2) and TRBJ2-1; D remains ambiguous. V dropped 1 base and J dropped 4 bases, with 5 bases sitting between them. The CDR3 loop spans 13 amino acids. Germline assignment: CDR1 LGHDT and CDR2 YNNKEL (reference sequence). The CDR3 DNA reads as TGTGCCAGCAGCCAAGGAGGTTACAATGAGCAGTTCTTC. Amino acids: CASSQGGYNEQFF.

The rearrangement links TRBV3-1 (or the pseudogene TRBV3-2) to TRBJ2-1; D call uncertain. The CDR3 loop spans 13 amino acids. The V and J ends lost 4 bases and 1 base respectively, with 5 bases between them. Germline CDR1 reads LGHDT; CDR2 reads YNNKEL (reference sequence). For the CDR3, the DNA is TGTGCCAGCAGCCGCGGATCCTACAATGAGCAGTTCTTC. It codes for CASSRGSYNEQFF.

V and J are TRBV27 and TRBJ2-7; 8 bases fit TRBD1. CDR3 length equals 14 residues. The junction had 8 bases not matched to a gene; V was cut back by 4 bases and J by 6 bases. Per the germline V gene, CDR1 is MNHEY and CDR2 is SMNVEV (reference sequence). For the CDR3, the DNA is TGTGCCAGCAGTTCCCCCGGACAGGGTGGCGAGCAGTACTTC. Encoded protein: CASSSPGQGGEQYF.

The chain carries TRBV25-1 and TRBJ2-6, with 8 bases matching TRBD1. The CDR3 contains 17 residues. Germline V lookup: CDR1 MGHDK, CDR2 SYGVNS. V trimming: 4 bases; J trimming: 4 bases; junction bases outside the gene matches: 9. The CDR3 nucleotides read TGTGCCAGCAGTGGACAGGGGAGATCAACCGGGGCCAACGTCCTGACTTTC. It is translated as CASSGQGRSTGANVLTF.

This clone was observed a few times. The chain carries TRBV5-4 and TRBJ2-5; 9 nucleotides match TRBD2. Per germline, CDR1 SGHNT and CDR2 YYREEE (reference sequence). The CDR3 consists of 16 residues. Trimming cost V 2 bases and J 0 bases; bases outside gene matches: 5. The CDR3 coding sequence is TGTGCCAGCAGCTTTGGACTAGCGACGAACCAAGAGACCCAGTACTTC. It specifies CASSFGLATNQETQYF.

The genes are TRBV5-6 and TRBJ1-5, with 7 bases fitting TRBD1. The CDR3 contains 15 residues. V trimming: 2 bases; J trimming: 7 bases; junction bases outside the gene matches: 9. The germline gives CDR1 SGHDT, CDR2 YYEEEE. CDR3 amino acids: CASSLFDRVGQPQHF. The CDR3 coding sequence is TGTGCCAGCAGCTTATTCGACAGGGTCGGCCAGCCCCAGCATTTT.

CDR3 in amino acids: CASSLNPLTRVSNQPQHF. In DNA, the CDR3 is TGTGCCAGCAGCCTTAACCCCTTGACGAGGGTTAGCAATCAGCCCCAGCATTTT. The rearrangement uses TRBV6-2 or TRBV6-3 and TRBJ1-5, with D uncertain. The ends were cut back, 6 bases at V and 0 bases at J, with 21 bases in the middle. This CDR3 contains 18 residues. CDR1 and CDR2 (germline): MNHEY, SVGEGT.

The rearrangement joins TRBV6-6 to TRBJ1-1; TRBD1 aligns across 10 bases. CDR3 length: 18 residues. V was clipped by 5 bases and J by 0 bases; unmatched bases: 12. The germline V gene encodes CDR1 MNHNY and CDR2 SVGAGI (reference sequence). CDR3 residues: CASSPLNRDRGMNTEAFF. CDR3 DNA: TGTGCCAGCAGTCCCCTAAACCGGGACAGGGGAATGAACACTGAAGCTTTCTTT.

This chain connects TRBV2 to TRBJ1-1, with TRBD1 identical over 7 bases. Looked up from germline, CDR1 is SNHLY and CDR2 is FYNNEI. The CDR3 length is 14 residues. Trimming took 7 bases from V and 4 from J; bases not matched to a gene: 9. For the CDR3, the DNA is TGTGCCAGCAAATTCACAGGGGCCGGCACTGAAGCTTTCTTT. Translation gives CASKFTGAGTEAFF. Using reference TRBV2 and TRBJ1-1 for the parts outside the CDR3, the full variable domain is EPEVTQTPSHQVTQMGQEVILRCVPISNHLYFYWYRQILGQKVEFLVSFYNNEISEKSEIFDDQFSVERPDGSNFTLKIRSTKLEDSAMYFCASKFTGAGTEAFFGQGTRLTVV.

As regards this clone: This sample includes further DNA sequences coding for the same CDR3. V usage is TRBV5-1 and J usage is TRBJ2-7; D not resolved. Germline V gene data show CDR1 as SGHRS and CDR2 as YFSETQ. CDR3 length: 12 residues. Trimming took off 3 bases at V and 3 bases at J, with 7 bases between the two ends. CDR3 sequence reads: CASSSTSYEQYF. The DNA of the CDR3 is TGCGCCAGCAGCTCCACCAGCTACGAGCAGTACTTC.

The chain has TRBV6-5 and TRBJ2-6, with D possibly matching TRBD1 (6 bases). Germline CDR1 reads MNHEY; CDR2 reads SVGAGI. V gave up 8 bases and J gave up 0 bases, with 11 bases separating them. This CDR3 is 15 amino acids long. As DNA, the CDR3 is TGTGCCAGCTCAGGGGCCAGCTCTGGGGCCAACGTCCTGACTTTC. It is translated as CASSGASSGANVLTF.

This clone was recorded only once. V usage is TRBV9 and J usage is TRBJ2-5; 7 nucleotides match TRBD1. Germline CDR1 SGDLS, CDR2 YYNGEE. With V trimmed by 1 base and J by 4 bases, 4 bases remained unmatched. The CDR3 is 14 residues long. Here the CDR3 DNA reads TGTGCCAGCAGCGTACTCCCAGGGGGAGAGACCCAGTACTTC. Translation: CASSVLPGGETQYF. The entire variable domain, with the rest obtained from reference TRBV9 and TRBJ2-5, is as follows: DSGVTQTPKHLITATGQRVTLRCSPRSGDLSVYWYQQSLDQGLQFLIQYYNGEERAKGNILERFSAQQFPDLHSELNLSSLELGDSALYFCASSVLPGGETQYFGPGTRLLVL.

The rearrangement links TRBV27 to TRBJ1-1; 8 bases are a match to TRBD1. The CDR3 length is 15 residues. Looked up from germline, CDR1 is MNHEY and CDR2 is SMNVEV (reference sequence). Trimming took 5 bases from V and 4 from J; bases not matched to a gene: 9. Written as DNA, the CDR3 is TGTGCCAGCAGTCCGAACGGACAGGGTGGCACTGAAGCTTTCTTT. It translates to CASSPNGQGGTEAFF.

Worth noting for this clone: Distinct nucleotide sequences in the sample also encode this CDR3. The V gene is TRBV11-2, the J gene TRBJ2-1, with a tentative D call TRBD1 (5 bases). V was cut by 2 bases and J by 6 bases, with 5 bases left in between. This CDR3 contains 12 residues. The V gene's germline CDR1 is SGHAT and CDR2 FQNNGV. The CDR3 nucleotides are TGTGCCAGCAGCTTACAGGGCAATGAGCAGTTCTTC. Translating it yields CASSLQGNEQFF.